These 21 T cell receptor beta chains share one sample of origin, sequenced in a study of control samples from healthy donors and cancer patients. The data were produced by immunoSEQ multiplex PCR, yet TCRdb's version contains in-frame clones alone and is incomplete. The sample includes under 150,000 clones, about 95% of them seen just once. Sample: blood. The receptors come from a man aged 25-45 years in good health.

This chain uses TRBV30 with TRBJ1-2; D is unresolved. The CDR3 covers 12 residues. Germline V CDR1 and CDR2: GTSNPN, SVGIG (reference sequence). V gave up 2 bases and J gave up 4 bases, with 8 bases separating them. This CDR3 reads CAWSTKAYGYTF. As DNA, the CDR3 is TGTGCCTGGAGTACCAAGGCCTATGGCTACACCTTC.

CDR3 DNA sequence: TGTGCCAGTAACGAGGAGAACACCGGGGAGCTGTTTTTT. Protein product: CASNEENTGELFF. V usage is TRBV19 and J usage is TRBJ2-2; D is unclear. The V end was cut by 7 bases, the J end by 1 base, with 7 bases between. Germline V CDR1 and CDR2: LNHDA, SQIVND (reference sequence). The CDR3 length is 13 residues.

Here the CDR3 DNA reads TGTGCCAGCAGCGGGGTTCAGGGCATTCAGTACTTC. It codes for CASSGVQGIQYF. The V gene is TRBV28, the J gene TRBJ2-4, with D perhaps given as TRBD1 or TRBD2 (5 bases each). The CDR3 runs to 12 residues. The germline V and J ends were trimmed by 6 bases and 9 bases, with 12 bases remaining between them. Germline V CDR1 and CDR2: MDHEN, SYDVKM.

The table lists this clone with a count of one. This chain joins TRBV5-1 and TRBJ2-3; D gene uncertain. There are 12 residues in the CDR3. Germline CDR1 SGHRS, CDR2 YFSETQ. Trimming stripped 0 bases from V and 5 bases from J, with 4 bases between. Here the CDR3 DNA reads TGCGCCAGCAGCTTGGGAGGAGATACGCAGTATTTT. Translation gives CASSLGGDTQYF.

The chain uses TRBV20-1 and TRBJ1-2; D gene unclear. The CDR3 runs to 12 residues. Germline V lookup: CDR1 DFQATT, CDR2 SNEGSKA (reference sequence). The germline V and J ends were trimmed by 3 bases and 4 bases, with 9 bases remaining between them. The CDR3, as DNA: TGCAGTGCTAGTGGGCAGATCTATGGCTACACCTTC. As protein: CSASGQIYGYTF.

The rearrangement links TRBV27 to TRBJ2-1, with 7 bases that match TRBD2. The length of the CDR3 is 15 residues. The V segment lost 0 bases and the J segment 3 bases; nucleotides outside the gene matches: 2. Looked up from germline, CDR1 is MNHEY and CDR2 is SMNVEV (reference sequence). Written as DNA, the CDR3 is TGTGCCAGCAGTTTATCGGGGGGGTTCTACAATGAGCAGTTCTTC. It codes for CASSLSGGFYNEQFF.

Here the CDR3 reads CASSMGALAAQHF. As DNA, the CDR3 is TGTGCCAGTAGTATGGGTGCCCTGGCAGCCCAGCATTTT. The chain is built from TRBV19 and TRBJ1-5; D is ambiguous. The germline CDR1 and CDR2 sequences are LNHDA and SQIVND (reference sequence). Trimming took off 3 bases at V and 11 bases at J, with 14 bases between the two ends. The CDR3 length is 13 residues.

The CDR3 DNA is TGTGCCAGTAACCATCGTGGCGGGGGGACTGAAGCTTTCTTT. Protein product: CASNHRGGGTEAFF. The chain employs TRBV19 and TRBJ1-1, with a possible D match to TRBD1 (5 bases). CDR1 is LNHDA, CDR2 SQIVND, per germline (reference sequence). V lost 7 bases, J lost 5 bases, and 17 bases lay in between. The CDR3 covers 14 residues.

J is TRBJ2-1 and V is TRBV18; weak D call: TRBD2 (6 bases). Trimming pared 0 bases from V and 7 bases from J, leaving 10 bases between. Germline V lookup: CDR1 KGHSH, CDR2 LQKENI. The CDR3 is 14 residues long. The CDR3 DNA is TGTGCCAGCTCACCACCAGTAGGGAGGAATGAGCAGTTCTTC. Amino acids: CASSPPVGRNEQFF. The full variable domain, rest sourced from reference TRBV18 and TRBJ2-1, is NAGVMQNPRHLVRRRGQEARLRCSPMKGHSHVYWYRQLPEEGLKFMVYLQKENIIDESGMPKERFSAEFPKEGPSILRIQQVVRGDSAAYFCASSPPVGRNEQFFGPGTRLTVL.

A single count supports this clone. V is TRBV4-1 and J is TRBJ2-3; 8 bases fit TRBD2. The CDR3 length is 17 residues. V was pared by 0 bases and J by 2 bases, with 7 bases of the junction left unmatched. The germline gives CDR1 MGHRA, CDR2 YSYEKL. CDR3 in amino acids: CASSQDDGSGDTDTQYF. CDR3 coding DNA: TGCGCCAGCAGCCAAGACGATGGTAGCGGGGACACAGATACGCAGTATTTT.

V gene TRBV4-3 combines with J gene TRBJ2-1; 13 bases line up with TRBD2. With V trimmed by 4 bases and J by 0 bases, 15 bases remained unmatched. The germline V gene has CDR1 LGHNA and CDR2 YSLEER. The CDR3 loop spans 21 amino acids. DNA for the CDR3: TGCGCCAGCAGCCCAAGAGGGAAGACTAGCGGGGGGCACAGCTCCTACAATGAGCAGTTCTTC. Translated: CASSPRGKTSGGHSSYNEQFF.

The chain links TRBV7-2 to TRBJ1-6; weak D call: TRBD1 (5 bases). V lost 5 bases and J lost 0, with 11 bases in between. Looked up from germline, CDR1 is SGHTA and CDR2 is FQGNSA. The CDR3 covers 16 residues. The CDR3 sequence is CASSPGHSSYNSPLHF. CDR3 DNA sequence: TGTGCCAGCAGCCCAGGACACAGCTCCTATAATTCACCCCTCCACTTT.

This chain uses TRBV19 with TRBJ1-1, with 10 bases matching TRBD1. CDR1 is LNHDA, CDR2 SQIVND, per germline (reference sequence). The CDR3 is 17 residues long. Trimming at V came to 7 bases and at J to 1 base, leaving 12 bases not matched to a gene. The CDR3 loop is CASTQYRDRGSNTEAFF. CDR3 nucleotides: TGTGCCAGTACTCAGTACCGGGACAGGGGATCGAACACTGAAGCTTTCTTT.

The chain employs TRBV18 and TRBJ2-3; D is tentatively TRBD1 or TRBD2 (5 bases each). Germline CDR1 is KGHSH and CDR2 is LQKENI. Trimming removed 3 bases at V and 2 bases at J, with 12 bases between. The CDR3 contains 15 residues. CDR3 loop: CASSPGTTLTDTQYF. The CDR3 coding sequence is TGTGCCAGCTCACCCGGGACCACACTCACAGATACGCAGTATTTT.

A note on this clone: Other nucleotide sequences in the sample specify the same CDR3. The chain joins TRBV25-1 to TRBJ1-6; possible D gene TRBD1, 6 bases. This CDR3 is 13 amino acids long. CDR1 and CDR2 (germline): MGHDK, SYGVNS. Trimming pared 0 bases from V and 10 bases from J, leaving 7 bases between. The CDR3 here is CASSEYRGSPLHF. CDR3 DNA sequence: TGTGCCAGCAGTGAATACAGGGGATCACCCCTCCACTTT.

To note about this clone: The same CDR3 is also encoded by other DNA sequences in this sample. The chain employs TRBV19 and TRBJ1-4, with a tentative D call TRBD1 (5 bases). The CDR3 sequence is 15 residues long. The germline V and J ends were trimmed by 9 bases and 11 bases, with 25 bases remaining between them. CDR1 and CDR2 from the germline V gene are LNHDA and SQIVND (reference sequence). CDR3: CASSDRDRLRWKLFF. Written as DNA, the CDR3 is TGTGCCAGCAGTGACCGGGACCGACTGAGGTGGAAACTGTTTTTT.

V gene TRBV29-1 combines with J gene TRBJ2-7; 10 nucleotides agree with TRBD1. The CDR3 consists of 11 residues. Germline assignment: CDR1 SQVTM and CDR2 ANQGSEA. After removal of 8 bases from V and 5 bases from J, the junction contained 3 bases not matched to a gene. The CDR3 DNA sequence: TGCAGCACGGGACAGGGGCACGAGCAGTACTTC. Amino acid sequence: CSTGQGHEQYF.

The chain has TRBV19 and TRBJ2-2; TRBD2 agrees at 11 bases. The CDR3 sequence is 14 residues long. V gave up 5 bases and J gave up 5 bases; unmatched junction bases: 1. Germline values: CDR1 LNHDA, CDR2 SQIVND (reference sequence). CDR3 in amino acids: CASSSSGGTGELFF. DNA of the CDR3: TGTGCCAGTAGTTCTAGCGGGGGGACCGGGGAGCTGTTTTTT.

The chain carries TRBV5-4 and TRBJ1-2; D unresolved. Germline loops: CDR1 SGHNT, CDR2 YYREEE (reference sequence). CDR3 length: 18 amino acids. Trimming pared 4 bases from V and 8 bases from J, leaving 30 bases between. CDR3 sequence reads: CASSPWTGSTGKAFGYTF. The CDR3 DNA reads as TGTGCCAGCAGCCCTTGGACTGGATCTACCGGCAAAGCGTTCGGCTACACCTTC.

The gene calls are TRBV5-4 and TRBJ1-1; the D gene is possibly TRBD1 (5 bases). Germline CDR1 is SGHNT and CDR2 is YYREEE (reference sequence). This CDR3 has 15 residues. V was clipped by 1 base and J by 6 bases, with 16 bases between them. CDR3 nucleotides: TGTGCCAGCAGCTTGATACAGGATCTGGGGGCTGAAGCTTTCTTT. Its protein is CASSLIQDLGAEAFF. Full variable domain (missing parts from reference TRBV5-4 and TRBJ1-1): ETGVTQSPTHLIKTRGQQVTLRCSSQSGHNTVSWYQQALGQGPQFIFQYYREEENGRGNFPPRFSGLQFPNYSSELNVNALELDDSALYLCASSLIQDLGAEAFFGQGTRLTVV.

The genes are TRBV2 and TRBJ2-7; D uncertain. Germline CDR1 is SNHLY and CDR2 is FYNNEI. This CDR3 contains 12 residues. Between the trimmed V and J ends, which lost 6 bases and 6 bases, there was a span of 12 bases. The CDR3 nucleotides are TGTGCCAGCAGCCCTGCGCGGTTCGAGCAGTACTTC. Protein: CASSPARFEQYF. The whole variable domain, filled in from reference TRBV2 and TRBJ2-7, reads EPEVTQTPSHQVTQMGQEVILRCVPISNHLYFYWYRQILGQKVEFLVSFYNNEISEKSEIFDDQFSVERPDGSNFTLKIRSTKLEDSAMYFCASSPARFEQYFGPGTRLTVT.